The sequence of this T cell receptor (beta chain) was determined in a study of cytomegalovirus exposure and HLA in healthy donors (dated by TCRdb to 2017 to 2019). Context from the whole study: An earlier analysis of about 560 of the donors reported approximately 300 Gb of sequence data and 100 million to 120 million unique TCR beta sequences obtained from around 190 million T cells. A later analysis re-examined previously published TCR beta repertoires from several hundred donors and added high-resolution HLA genotyping to investigate patterns of TCR occurrence. Genome-wide SNP genotypes for about 65% of the 666 donors were used in a later genetic analysis, which treated that subset as a discovery cohort. Rather than using new phenotypic data, the later analysis identified candidate immune exposures from TCR beta sequences and from how often those sequences occurred across donors. Donor age, sex, ethnicity and CMV serostatus were compiled together with the repertoire data. The aim of the study was to test whether cataloging public T cell receptors could identify signatures of past pathogen exposure. Along with the approximately 650-subject first cohort, a separate validation cohort of 120 different subjects was used. An early release that covered about 600 HLA-typed donors contained about 300 gigabases of sequencing data and approximately 85 million unique TCR sequences. All discovery cohort repertoires had been generated using a single sequencing platform. Typing coverage differed by locus: A, B, C, DRB1 and DQB1 were typed in roughly 629-630 donors, DQA1 in approximately 520, DPA1 in some 570, and DPB1 in roughly 470. High-throughput TCR immunosequencing, statistical association of individual TCRs with disease status, and machine learning were combined to predict cytomegalovirus infection status. Among 350 to 400 genotyped donors of the cohort, an average of about 240,000 unique TCR beta nucleotide sequences were sequenced per donor, approximately 20% of them non-productive. Of the roughly 390 genotyped donors, 70% to 90% were placed in the genetic ancestry cluster associated with self-reported Caucasian donors. Class I and class II HLA loci were covered by the typing at four-digit resolution. In an earlier analysis of 500 to 650 of the donors, high-throughput TCR beta sequencing was used to judge whether each TCR beta V gene segment behaved as functional or pseudogenic. The T cell repertoires of 666 subjects were profiled by immunosequencing and related to cytomegalovirus serostatus. Several DR-DQ haplotypes were treated as single units for association and clustering because of strong linkage in the cohort.

Library preparation used the immunoSEQ multiplex PCR assay. A mixture of 60 forward primers for TCR Vbeta segments and 13 reverse primers for TCR Jbeta segments was used in the multiplex PCR. A multiplex PCR assay on genomic DNA amplified the CDR3 region of rearranged TCR beta genes. On the Illumina HiSeq System, the amplified TCR beta libraries were sequenced as 87-base-pair reads. Per the original workflow: In a later analysis, tens of millions of unique TCR beta chains were counted across the 690 or so repertoires, and approximately 11 million of these chains were shared by at least two donors. To remove PCR and sequencing errors, raw reads were error-corrected and collapsed into unique sequences using a nearest-neighbor algorithm that merged closely related sequences. CDR3 sequences were aligned to IMGT reference sequences to assign V, D and J gene segments. Each retained sequence needed at least a six-nucleotide match to both a V gene segment and a J gene segment. Rearrangements were classified as productive when the CDR3 lacked stop codons and remained in frame with V and J, and all other rearrangements were classified as non-productive. CDR3 was defined by IMGT convention, running from the second conserved V-encoded cysteine to the conserved J-encoded phenylalanine. The earlier analysis of 587 of the donors excluded any sequence lacking an unambiguous match to a single V gene segment. An earlier analysis of several hundred of the donors called V segments functional above 56.7% productive rearrangements and segregating when the between-donor standard deviation exceeded 5%. A statistical classification framework was built for diagnosing cytomegalovirus status from the catalog of TCR beta chain sequences. In a later analysis, V and J genes were assigned by comparing TCR nucleotide sequences against IMGT/GENE-DB human TR gene sequences. The TCRdist pipeline was used in a later analysis to assign CDR3 sequences and most-parsimonious VDJ recombination scenarios. A later analysis defined each TCR beta chain by its CDR3 amino acid sequence plus V-gene family, and excluded reads lacking a unique V-gene family. To address suspected cross-contamination and a sequencing artifact, a later analysis removed around 600 highly shared, low-generation-probability nucleotide sequences. In a later analysis, a clonal expansion index was calculated for each public chain from normalized within-repertoire ranks of inferred template counts. Generation probabilities in a later analysis came from a VDJ recombination model fitted to out-of-frame rearrangements, and those results were checked against IGoR. In a later analysis, TCR-TCR, TCR-HLA and TCR-CMV co-occurrence was scored with hypergeometric tests, and a repertoire-size bias correction was applied to TCR pairs. False discovery rates were estimated in a later analysis by permuting HLA or CMV assignments 20 times. In a later analysis, co-occurring TCRs were grouped using DBSCAN, with TCRdist sequence similarity added in when clustering inside HLA-allele-positive subsets. Co-occurrence clustering excluded repertoires with fewer than 30,000 or more than 120,000 public chains, plus five with anomalous nucleotide sharing. In TCRdb, the immuneACCESS table is reduced to in-frame sequences with V and J assigned. These tables do not hold every clone; where another copy was compared, an unresolved V gene accounts for under half, and the others remain unexplained. V and J calls and clone size are copied from that table; D and trimming were computed from the DNA. The table kept for this sample lists about 160,000 clones. The ten largest clones capture about 1.2% of the sample.

Between the V and J ends, shortened by 3 bases and 1 base respectively, the junction contains 10 bases. In the germline V gene, CDR1 corresponds to MGHRA and CDR2 to YSYEKL. The cysteine opens and the phenylalanine closes a CDR3 of 14 amino acids. Only the CDR3 part of the read is kept: 42 bases, read in frame from the first base. General study outcomes and caveats: According to the authors, the approach could potentially be generalized to other disease states and immunological phenotypes. In the study, around 150 TCR beta chains were listed as associated with cytomegalovirus. Strong co-occurrence of HLA alleles, especially DR and DQ, made assigning TCR associations to individual alleles difficult. According to a later analysis, parvovirus B19, influenza, CMV and Epstein-Barr virus appeared linked to several top co-occurrence clusters. According to a later genetic analysis, donors in an Asian-associated ancestry cluster had fewer N-insertions in productive TCRs than the roughly 670-donor mean. Linkage disequilibrium might explain the correlated functional status among segregating V segments, but an unknown experimental factor could not be ruled out. Presence/absence analyses assumed roughly uniform sequencing depth across donors, an assumption that may not hold. A few of the identified cytomegalovirus-associated TCR beta chains were confirmed in vitro to be specific for cytomegalovirus antigens. CMV serostatus was the only immune exposure information available for the cohort. A further reported finding was that TCR beta sequences accurately predicted the HLA-A and HLA-B alleles for most subjects in the first cohort. A group of highly shared sequence variants was considered likely to be a technical artifact of the sequencing pipeline. In a later analysis, TCR association rates were found to vary across HLA loci, with the most associated TCRs seen for DRB1 alleles and the fewest for HLA-C alleles. Across donors, most TCR sequences were observed very rarely, whereas some public TCRs were present in many individuals. In a later analysis, some 18,000 TCR beta sequences were associated with specific HLA alleles at a false discovery rate of 0.05. The classifier was reported to diagnose cytomegalovirus status with high specificity and sensitivity in both the original cohort and the validation cohort. Because the 87-base-pair reads could not distinguish some IMGT-functional V segments, including TRBV6-2 and TRBV6-3, those segments were excluded. Because counts were too low, 15 to 20 rarely observed V segments, including chromosome 9 orphons, were excluded from the earlier analysis of some 590 of the donors. In a later analysis, most CMV-associated TCR beta chains were found to appear HLA-restricted, with HLA associations seemingly driven largely by CMV exposure. This cohort had only TCR beta chains sequenced, and the lack of alpha or paired-chain data limited which features could be detected. Because HLA typing was missing for some donors at each locus, association tests included only the typed subset. A later genetic analysis associated a missense DCLRE1C variant with V-gene and J-gene trimming of TCR beta chains, and an independent cohort replicated the association. In a later analysis, HLA-associated TCR beta chains showed more clonal expansion and lower generation probabilities than non-associated chains that were equally common. Broadly in line with IMGT annotations, most TCR beta V segments showed up in productive rearrangements about 87% or about 30% of the time in an earlier analysis of 450 to 750 of the donors.

Note on this clone: Its antigen target is currently unknown.

The cohort consisted of hundreds of healthy bone marrow donors. Cohort members were all nominally healthy when sampled, although unrecorded immune exposures were likely present. The donor was CMV seronegative and belonged to the group of 352 seronegative cohort members. A peripheral blood sample was collected from each donor, and TCR beta sequencing was performed on peripheral blood mononuclear cells. Genomic DNA extraction from the blood cell samples was performed with the Qiagen DNeasy Blood Extraction Kit. The chain is encoded by TRBV4-1 joined to TRBJ2-7; TRBD2 is possibly the D segment (6 matching bases). Sequenced material: PBMCs. This receptor was taken from a woman aged 55-70 years in good health and CMV-seronegative. In nucleotides, the sequence is TGCGCCAGCAGCCAGGCCGGGAGATCCTACGAGCAGTACTTC. This is translated as CASSQAGRSYEQYF.